The 9 T cell receptor beta chains listed next were all sequenced from one sample in a study of blood T cell repertoires in COVID-19. Some clones are missing from TCRdb's copy, which holds only in-frame ones; the method was immunoSEQ multiplex PCR. The data contain about 200,000 clones, 89% of them singletons. The sample consisted of peripheral blood. Source of these receptors: a man aged 60 to 69 who had recovered from COVID-19.

The chain is built from TRBV24-1 and TRBJ2-5, with 7 bases fitting TRBD2. The V segment lost 0 bases and the J segment 2 bases; nucleotides outside the gene matches: 8. The CDR3 runs 17 residues. Germline CDR1 reads KGHDR; CDR2 reads SFDVKD. This chain's CDR3 is CATSDLRGGGLQETQYF. For the CDR3, the DNA is TGTGCCACCAGTGATTTGCGCGGTGGGGGACTACAAGAGACCCAGTACTTC.

The rearrangement links TRBV6-4 to TRBJ2-1, with TRBD2 identical over 10 bases. The V and J ends lost 2 bases and 6 bases, in that order; junction bases with no gene match: 4. CDR1 is MRHNA and CDR2 is SNTAGT in the germline V gene. The CDR3 covers 15 residues. CDR3 in amino acids: CASSDGTSVFNEQFF. The CDR3 DNA sequence: TGTGCCAGCAGTGACGGGACTAGCGTCTTCAATGAGCAGTTCTTC.

V gene TRBV28 combines with J gene TRBJ1-4; the D gene is possibly TRBD1 (5 bases). Trimming pared 9 bases from V and 10 bases from J, leaving 24 bases between. The germline V gene has CDR1 MDHEN and CDR2 SYDVKM. CDR3 length equals 15 residues. Here the CDR3 DNA reads TGTGCCAGTACACCCGGGACCCCTGGTAGCGGAAAACTGTTTTTT. Its translation: CASTPGTPGSGKLFF.

The chain recombines TRBV28 with TRBJ1-2; TRBD1 might be the D (5 bases). This CDR3 has 16 amino acids. Trimming removed 8 bases from V and 4 bases from J, with 23 bases in between. In germline, CDR1 is MDHEN, CDR2 SYDVKM. The CDR3 region is CASGSREGIGTYGYTF. In DNA, the CDR3 is TGTGCCAGCGGGTCCAGGGAGGGGATAGGTACCTATGGCTACACCTTC.

In the case of this clone: Other DNA sequences from this sample encode an identical CDR3 as well. The chain joins TRBV18 to TRBJ2-7, with 10 bases aligning to TRBD1. Germline V CDR1 and CDR2: KGHSH, LQKENI. With V trimmed by 3 bases and J by 4 bases, 3 bases remained unmatched. The CDR3 totals 14 residues. For the CDR3, the DNA is TGTGCCAGCTCACCGGGACAGGGGACATACGAGCAGTACTTC. Protein sequence: CASSPGQGTYEQYF.

J is TRBJ2-7 and V is TRBV20-1; TRBD1 might be the D (5 bases). The CDR3 loop spans 14 amino acids. The V gene's germline CDR1 is DFQATT and CDR2 SNEGSKA (reference sequence). Trimming left V 3 bases short and J 2 bases short, with 14 bases between. CDR3 nucleotides: TGCAGTGCTAGTGAAAAGGGGTCTGCCTACGAGCAGTACTTC. Protein sequence: CSASEKGSAYEQYF.

The V gene is TRBV7-2, the J gene TRBJ1-5; D gene unclear. Germline V gives CDR1 SGHTA, CDR2 FQGNSA. The CDR3 has 15 residues. V was cut by 5 bases and J by 4 bases, with 15 bases left in between. The DNA for the CDR3 is TGTGCCAGCAGCCCTGTTTCGGCGGGTAATCAGCCCCAGCATTTT. Translating it yields CASSPVSAGNQPQHF.

V usage is TRBV19 and J usage is TRBJ2-2, with TRBD1 matching over 9 bases. This CDR3 has 14 residues. V lost 6 bases and J lost 7; bases outside the gene matches: 6. Germline CDR1 reads LNHDA; CDR2 reads SQIVND (reference sequence). The CDR3: CASRIQGADGELFF. Here the CDR3 DNA reads TGTGCCAGTAGAATACAGGGGGCTGACGGGGAGCTGTTTTTT.

The CDR3 nucleotides read TGTGCCAGCAGGCTCCAGGGGGCGGATCAGCCCCAGCATTTT. It specifies CASRLQGADQPQHF. This chain connects TRBV5-6 to TRBJ1-5; 8 positions match TRBD1. Unmatched junction bases numbered 6, after V lost 5 bases and J lost 5 bases. CDR1 and CDR2 (germline): SGHDT, YYEEEE. The CDR3 contains 14 residues.